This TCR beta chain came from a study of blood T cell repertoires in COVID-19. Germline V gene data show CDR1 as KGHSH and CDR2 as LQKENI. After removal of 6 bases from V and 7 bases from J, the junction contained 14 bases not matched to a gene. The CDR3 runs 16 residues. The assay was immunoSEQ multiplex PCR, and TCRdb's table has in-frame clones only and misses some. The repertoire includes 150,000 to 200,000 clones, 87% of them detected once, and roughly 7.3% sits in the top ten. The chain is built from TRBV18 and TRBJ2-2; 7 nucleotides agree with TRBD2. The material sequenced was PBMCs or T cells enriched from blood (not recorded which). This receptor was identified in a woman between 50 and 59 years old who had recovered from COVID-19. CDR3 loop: CASSPVQLAANGELFF. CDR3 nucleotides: TGTGCCAGCTCCCCGGTCCAGCTAGCGGCGAACGGGGAGCTGTTTTTT. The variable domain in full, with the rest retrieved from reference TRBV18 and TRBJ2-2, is NAGVMQNPRHLVRRRGQEARLRCSPMKGHSHVYWYRQLPEEGLKFMVYLQKENIIDESGMPKERFSAEFPKEGPSILRIQQVVRGDSAAYFCASSPVQLAANGELFFGEGSRLTVL.